The TCR beta chain described here comes from a study of blood T cell repertoires in COVID-19. Turning to the study itself: Spain, Italy and the United States supplied samples that represented acute and convalescent COVID-19. T cells, B-cell-depleted T cells, or PBMCs supplied cDNA or gDNA.

The J segment lost 6 bases and the V segment lost 4 bases, leaving 7 bases of the junction unmatched. The CDR3 spans 16 residues. CDR1 SGHAT and CDR2 FQDESV come from the germline V gene (reference sequence). Source study methods: The authors estimated nucleated cell counts from reference gene primer amplification. Sequencing used immunoSEQ multiplex PCR; TCRdb keeps in-frame clones, though not all of them. That table supplies the V and J calls and clone size; D and trimming were determined from the DNA. Altogether roughly 5,000 clones are present, approximately 84% being singletons, with the ten largest covering more than 9.5%.

The rearrangement links TRBV11-1 to TRBJ2-3; TRBD2 aligns across 13 bases. This TCR derives from a human donor in a cohort sampled during active COVID-19. Sequenced sample: peripheral blood. CDR3 coding DNA: TGTGCCAGCAGCTCTGGACTAGCGGGAGTTTCTGATACGCAGTATTTT. It specifies CASSSGLAGVSDTQYF.